One and the same sample provided the 31 T cell receptor beta chains below, sequenced in a study of blood T cell repertoires in COVID-19. Profiled with immunoSEQ multiplex PCR; TCRdb holds only in-frame clones, not every one. Here the sample spans tens of thousands of clones, less than 90% being singletons. Sequencing was carried out using peripheral blood. Every receptor here comes from a human donor in a cohort sampled during active COVID-19.

The chain couples TRBV12-3 or TRBV12-4 to TRBJ1-6, with D perhaps TRBD1 (6 bases). CDR3 size: 13 residues. Trimming took 4 bases from V and 7 from J, leaving 8 bases between them. CDR3 region: CASSYRENSPLHF. DNA for the CDR3: TGTGCCAGCAGTTACAGGGAAAATTCACCCCTCCACTTT.

V is TRBV27 and J is TRBJ2-1; no definite D call. The CDR3 length is 15 residues. V gave up 2 bases and J gave up 7 bases, with 15 bases separating them. Germline values: CDR1 MNHEY, CDR2 SMNVEV (reference sequence). CDR3 sequence (DNA): TGTGCCAGCAGTTTAATGAGGCAGCTTAATAATGAGCAGTTCTTC. Its translation: CASSLMRQLNNEQFF.

This chain joins TRBV29-1 and TRBJ2-1, with 11 bases identical to TRBD1. Germline CDR1 is SQVTM and CDR2 is ANQGSEA. This CDR3 contains 14 residues. V was pared by 4 bases and J by 9 bases, with 8 bases of the junction left unmatched. CDR3 bases: TGCAGCGTTGCCCGGACAGGGGGCGGGAGTGAGCAGTTCTTC. Protein product: CSVARTGGGSEQFF.

The V gene is TRBV4-1, the J gene TRBJ2-7; TRBD2 matches at 14 bases. The germline CDR1 and CDR2 sequences are MGHRA and YSYEKL. V gave up 2 bases and J gave up 5 bases; unmatched junction bases: 5. The CDR3 runs 16 residues. The DNA of the CDR3 is TGCGCCAGCAGCCAACCGACTAGCGGGAGGGCACACGAGCAGTACTTC. Translating it yields CASSQPTSGRAHEQYF.

The rearrangement joins TRBV7-8 to TRBJ1-4, with 7 bases aligning to TRBD1. CDR3 length: 15 amino acids. CDR1 SGHVS and CDR2 FQNEAQ come from the germline V gene. With 5 bases clipped from V and 4 bases from J, the junction kept 7 bases outside the gene matches. The DNA for the CDR3 is TGTGCCAGCAGCACCTTGACAGGGCGTAATGAAAAACTGTTTTTT. It codes for CASSTLTGRNEKLFF.

This chain uses TRBV5-4 with TRBJ2-7; 9 bases line up with TRBD1. The ends lost 5 bases at V and 3 bases at J; junction bases unmatched: 9. The CDR3 is 15 residues long. Per germline, CDR1 SGHNT and CDR2 YYREEE (reference sequence). The CDR3: CASSQPGQGRYEQYF. The CDR3 DNA is TGTGCCAGCAGTCAACCGGGACAGGGTCGCTACGAGCAGTACTTC.

The chain employs TRBV7-8 and TRBJ2-4, with 12 bases fitting TRBD2. Germline V CDR1 and CDR2: SGHVS, FQNEAQ. This CDR3 spans 15 amino acids. J was trimmed by 2 bases and V by 5 bases; bases with no gene match: 1. The CDR3 is CASSRTSGTKNIQYF. CDR3 nucleotide sequence: TGTGCCAGCAGCCGGACTAGCGGGACCAAAAACATTCAGTACTTC.

This clone was counted between two and nine times. The rearrangement joins TRBV27 to TRBJ1-5, with 8 bases aligning to TRBD1. V shed 3 bases and J 6 bases; nucleotides not matched to a gene: 16. The germline CDR1 and CDR2 sequences are MNHEY and SMNVEV (reference sequence). The CDR3 spans 18 residues. This CDR3 is CASSFLQTWDRTRQPQHF. Written as DNA, the CDR3 is TGTGCCAGCAGTTTTCTTCAGACCTGGGACAGGACGCGTCAGCCCCAGCATTTT.

The chain uses TRBV5-1 and TRBJ1-1; 8 nucleotides agree with TRBD1. Trimming removed 4 bases from V and 10 bases from J; junction bases left unmatched: 9. The CDR3 runs 13 residues. Germline V gene sequence: CDR1 SGHRS, CDR2 YFSETQ. The CDR3 sequence: CASSIGQGGAAFF. The CDR3 DNA follows: TGCGCCAGCAGCATAGGACAGGGTGGGGCAGCTTTCTTT. Based on the CDR3 plus reference TRBV5-1 and TRBJ1-1, the full variable domain is KAGVTQTPRYLIKTRGQQVTLSCSPISGHRSVSWYQQTPGQGLQFLFEYFSETQRNKGNFPGRFSGRQFSNSRSEMNVSTLELGDSALYLCASSIGQGGAAFFGQGTRLTVV.

The V call is TRBV19, the J call TRBJ2-3; D may be TRBD1 (6 bases). V lost 8 bases, J lost 7 bases, and 16 bases lay in between. CDR1 is LNHDA, CDR2 SQIVND, per germline (reference sequence). The CDR3 runs 13 residues. This chain's CDR3 is CASAIEQGNTQYF. CDR3 bases: TGTGCCAGTGCGATCGAACAGGGCAATACGCAGTATTTT.

This chain uses TRBV29-1 with TRBJ2-1; 9 nucleotides align to TRBD2. The CDR3 spans 14 residues. Germline trimming cut 5 bases from V and 4 bases from J; bases unmatched to any gene: 6. Germline V gives CDR1 SQVTM, CDR2 ANQGSEA. This CDR3 reads CSVPTSGHYNEQFF. CDR3 coding DNA: TGCAGCGTTCCGACTAGCGGACATTACAATGAGCAGTTCTTC.

The chain employs TRBV20-1 and TRBJ2-7; 9 bases are a match to TRBD2. The CDR3 runs 15 residues. V lost 3 bases to trimming and J lost 5 bases; unmatched junction nucleotides: 11. CDR1 DFQATT and CDR2 SNEGSKA come from the germline V gene (reference sequence). CDR3 residues: CSASYLAGSLNEQYF. The CDR3 DNA is TGCAGTGCTAGTTACCTAGCGGGGAGTTTGAACGAGCAGTACTTC.

The rearrangement links TRBV2 to TRBJ1-6, with 8 bases matching TRBD1. With V trimmed by 6 bases and J by 9 bases, 10 bases remained unmatched. The V gene's germline CDR1 is SNHLY and CDR2 FYNNEI. The CDR3 covers 15 residues. The CDR3 region is CASSASGQGGSPLHF. CDR3 DNA sequence: TGTGCCAGCAGCGCGAGCGGACAGGGAGGTTCACCCCTCCACTTT.

The chain has TRBV5-1 and TRBJ1-2; tentative D call: TRBD1 (6 bases). The ends were cut back, 0 bases at V and 2 bases at J, with 8 bases in the middle. Per germline, CDR1 SGHRS and CDR2 YFSETQ. This CDR3 region has 14 residues. The CDR3 protein is CASSLVQGNYGYTF. CDR3 DNA sequence: TGCGCCAGCAGCTTGGTGCAGGGGAACTATGGCTACACCTTC. Supplemented by reference TRBV5-1 and TRBJ1-2, the full variable domain reads KAGVTQTPRYLIKTRGQQVTLSCSPISGHRSVSWYQQTPGQGLQFLFEYFSETQRNKGNFPGRFSGRQFSNSRSEMNVSTLELGDSALYLCASSLVQGNYGYTFGSGTRLTVV.

This chain links TRBV2 with TRBJ1-3; D may be TRBD1 (5 bases). Germline CDR1 SNHLY, CDR2 FYNNEI. The CDR3 length is 15 residues. V was cut by 4 bases and J by 3 bases, with 13 bases left in between. For the CDR3, the DNA is TGTGCCAGCAGTGCTCTGGGGGGTTTTGGAAACACCATATATTTT. Translated: CASSALGGFGNTIYF. Full variable domain (outside the CDR3, taken from reference TRBV2 and TRBJ1-3): EPEVTQTPSHQVTQMGQEVILRCVPISNHLYFYWYRQILGQKVEFLVSFYNNEISEKSEIFDDQFSVERPDGSNFTLKIRSTKLEDSAMYFCASSALGGFGNTIYFGEGSWLTVV.

The genes are TRBV7-9 and TRBJ2-7; the match to TRBD1 covers 8 bases. Germline V lookup: CDR1 SEHNR, CDR2 FQNEAQ (reference sequence). The CDR3 totals 15 residues. V shed 3 bases, J shed 2 bases, and the junction held 6 bases outside the gene matches. The chain's CDR3 is CASSFLAGGTYEQYF. The DNA for the CDR3 is TGTGCCAGCAGCTTTTTAGCAGGGGGCACCTACGAGCAGTACTTC.

The V gene is TRBV7-6, the J gene TRBJ2-7; perhaps TRBD2 as D (5 bases). The CDR3 runs 13 residues. Between the trimmed V and J ends, which lost 6 bases and 7 bases, there was a span of 16 bases. From germline, CDR1 is SGHVS and CDR2 FNYEAQ. CDR3: CASSFGVVREQYF. In DNA, the CDR3 is TGTGCCAGCAGTTTCGGGGTTGTGCGGGAGCAGTACTTC.

The J gene is TRBJ1-1, the V gene TRBV28, with D tentatively TRBD1 (5 bases). CDR3 length: 14 residues. In germline, CDR1 is MDHEN, CDR2 SYDVKM. Trimming left V 7 bases short and J 0 bases short, with 12 bases between. This chain's CDR3 is CASTFRGLNTEAFF. For the CDR3, the DNA is TGTGCCAGCACTTTTAGGGGTCTGAACACTGAAGCTTTCTTT.

CDR3: CASSEGLDFVEAFF. The CDR3 DNA reads as TGTGCCAGCAGTGAAGGGTTGGACTTTGTTGAAGCTTTCTTT. The rearrangement joins TRBV6-1 to TRBJ1-1, with D uncertain. The V end lost 1 base, the J end lost 7 bases, and 13 bases lay between the germline ends. The length of the CDR3 is 14 residues. Per germline, CDR1 MNHNS and CDR2 SASEGT.

This clone has just one count. The V call is TRBV14, the J call TRBJ2-1, with D hard to call. Germline CDR1 reads SGHDN; CDR2 reads FVKESK. The CDR3 is made up of 16 amino acids. The V end lost 3 bases, the J end lost 7 bases, and 19 bases lay between the germline ends. CDR3 sequence: CASSQIALPIANEQFF. DNA for the CDR3: TGTGCCAGCAGCCAGATAGCCCTCCCGATTGCTAATGAGCAGTTCTTC. Full variable domain (missing parts from reference TRBV14 and TRBJ2-1): EAGVTQFPSHSVIEKGQTVTLRCDPISGHDNLYWYRRVMGKEIKFLLHFVKESKQDESGMPNNRFLAERTGGTYSTLKVQPAELEDSGVYFCASSQIALPIANEQFFGPGTRLTVL.

V is TRBV6-1 and J is TRBJ2-3; 7 bases line up with TRBD2. The V gene end was trimmed by 1 base and the J gene end by 3 bases; junction bases not matched to a gene: 4. The CDR3 is 15 residues long. Germline values: CDR1 MNHNS, CDR2 SASEGT. The CDR3 here is CASSEGSGETDTQYF. DNA for the CDR3: TGTGCCAGCAGTGAAGGAAGCGGGGAAACAGATACGCAGTATTTT.

V and J are TRBV20-1 and TRBJ2-5; D unclear. CDR3 length: 11 residues. Germline V lookup: CDR1 DFQATT, CDR2 SNEGSKA (reference sequence). V was trimmed by 3 bases and J by 9 bases, leaving 11 bases between them. CDR3: CSASLEPAQYF. CDR3 bases: TGCAGTGCTAGTCTAGAGCCTGCCCAGTACTTC.

V usage is TRBV29-1 and J usage is TRBJ2-2, with 10 bases lining up with TRBD1. Germline loops: CDR1 SQVTM, CDR2 ANQGSEA. V was clipped by 7 bases and J by 3 bases; unmatched bases: 5. The CDR3 has 14 residues. In nucleotides, the CDR3 is TGCAGCGGTACCGGGACAGGGGACACCGGGGAGCTGTTTTTT. Translated: CSGTGTGDTGELFF.

In DNA, the CDR3 is TGTGCCAGTAGTATAGATCCGGCAGGATCTGGCTACACCTTC. Protein: CASSIDPAGSGYTF. The V call is TRBV19, the J call TRBJ1-2; D is ambiguous. There are 14 residues in the CDR3. V shed 0 bases and J shed 7 bases, with 12 bases lying between them. Germline lookup yields CDR1 LNHDA and CDR2 SQIVND (reference sequence).

The CDR3 region has the DNA TGTGCCCTCTCTAGCGGGGGGAACAATGAGCAGTTCTTC. Residues: CALSSGGNNEQFF. V and J are TRBV10-3 and TRBJ2-1, with 11 bases aligning to TRBD2. Unmatched junction bases numbered 5, after V lost 11 bases and J lost 5 bases. Per the germline V gene, CDR1 is ENHRY and CDR2 is SYGVKD. This CDR3 is built from 13 residues.

This chain links TRBV5-3 with TRBJ1-5; D gene ambiguous. TRBV5-3 is assigned to the ORF class and has an uncertain function. V was clipped by 6 bases and J by 2 bases, with 24 bases between them. The CDR3 has 18 residues. The CDR3 loop reads CARIPSGREVGCNQPQHF. CDR3 nucleotides: TGTGCCAGAATACCATCGGGTAGGGAGGTGGGGTGCAATCAGCCCCAGCATTTT.

This chain uses TRBV27 with TRBJ2-7, with TRBD1 matching 11 bases. Germline assignment: CDR1 MNHEY and CDR2 SMNVEV (reference sequence). The V and J ends lost 6 bases and 2 bases, in that order; junction bases with no gene match: 15. The CDR3 runs 18 residues. Here the CDR3 reads CASRKSASSGQGAYEQYF. For the CDR3, the DNA is TGTGCCAGCAGAAAGTCCGCCTCCTCGGGACAGGGGGCCTACGAGCAGTACTTC.

This chain links TRBV18 with TRBJ2-7; no clear D. The V end lost 2 bases, the J end lost 2 bases, and 4 bases lay between the germline ends. CDR1 is KGHSH, CDR2 LQKENI, per germline. The CDR3 covers 12 residues. The CDR3: CASSPGTYEQYF. CDR3 DNA: TGTGCCAGCTCACCAGGCACCTACGAGCAGTACTTC.

This clone came up once. This chain uses TRBV14 with TRBJ1-1; 12 positions match TRBD1. The CDR3 is made up of 20 amino acids. With 1 base clipped from V and 3 bases from J, the junction kept 15 bases outside the gene matches. CDR1 and CDR2 from the germline V gene are SGHDN and FVKESK. The CDR3: CASSQAVNRDRGLRDTEAFF. The CDR3 DNA reads TGTGCCAGCAGCCAAGCCGTAAACCGGGACAGGGGGCTCCGGGACACTGAAGCTTTCTTT.

This clone was counted only a few times. The CDR3 loop reads CASRDFRIGSPLHF. The CDR3 nucleotides are TGTGCCAGCAGGGACTTCAGGATCGGTTCACCCCTCCACTTT. The chain carries TRBV2 and TRBJ1-6; D remains unclear. This CDR3 is 14 amino acids long. CDR1 is SNHLY, CDR2 FYNNEI, per germline. Trimming removed 6 bases from V and 9 bases from J, with 15 bases in between. Based on the CDR3 plus reference TRBV2 and TRBJ1-6, the full variable domain is EPEVTQTPSHQVTQMGQEVILRCVPISNHLYFYWYRQILGQKVEFLVSFYNNEISEKSEIFDDQFSVERPDGSNFTLKIRSTKLEDSAMYFCASRDFRIGSPLHFGNGTRLTVT.

This chain connects TRBV29-1 to TRBJ1-1; D is perhaps TRBD1 (6 bases). V was cut by 1 base and J by 2 bases, with 8 bases left in between. This CDR3 is 13 amino acids long. Per the germline V gene, CDR1 is SQVTM and CDR2 is ANQGSEA. In DNA, the CDR3 is TGCAGCGTTGAAGCAGGGGTAAACACTGAAGCTTTCTTT. Translation: CSVEAGVNTEAFF.